The clone carrying this T cell receptor (beta chain) has more than one count but fewer than ten. The CDR3 length is 15 residues. Per the germline V gene, CDR1 is MNHNS and CDR2 is SASEGT. The junction had 14 bases not matched to a gene; V was cut back by 6 bases and J by 8 bases. This entry is derived from a study of identical twins. In TCRdb, the 5' RACE reads were re-called with MiXCR into one record per CDR3 protein. In the table there are approximately 280,000 distinct CDR3 sequences, more than 6.5% of which are singletons. The same sample was also used in a study of yellow fever vaccine responses in identical twins.

The receptor comes from a woman under 30 in good health. The sample consisted of memory (CD45RO+) T cells sorted from blood. This chain connects TRBV6-1 to TRBJ1-2; TRBD1 matches 8 bases. CDR3 in amino acids: CASSPSPDRAKGYTF. As DNA, the CDR3 is TGTGCCAGCAGCCCCTCCCCGGACAGGGCAAAAGGCTACACCTTC.